This T cell receptor beta chain was profiled in a study of T cell responses to AZD1222 COVID-19 vaccine. Germline V CDR1 and CDR2: MNHNS, SASEGT. The CDR3 runs 13 residues. Trimming shortened V by 0 bases and J by 7 bases, and 4 bases separated the two germline ends. As concerns this clone: The same CDR3 can be traced to other DNA sequences in this sample.

The assay was immunoSEQ multiplex PCR, and TCRdb's table has in-frame clones only and misses some. Among 150,000 to 200,000 clones listed, around nine tenths were seen once. The receptor was isolated from an adult who received the AZD1222 COVID-19 vaccine. This material consisted of peripheral blood, taken 28 days after the second AZD1222 dose. The chain uses TRBV6-1 and TRBJ1-6; the D is unclear. CDR3 nucleotides: TGTGCCAGCAGTGAAGCGAGGAATTCACCCCTCCACTTT. This translates into CASSEARNSPLHF.